The 13 T cell receptor beta chains reported below all come from one sample, sequenced in a study of blood T cell repertoires in COVID-19. Method: immunoSEQ multiplex PCR; TCRdb's copy keeps in-frame clones and lacks some. The sample yields approximately 240,000 clones, 87% seen once. The material sequenced was peripheral blood. Every receptor here comes from a woman younger than 30 who had recovered from COVID-19.

This clone was seen a single time. The chain has TRBV9 and TRBJ2-7; 8 bases align to TRBD1. CDR3 size: 15 residues. Germline V lookup: CDR1 SGDLS, CDR2 YYNGEE. Trimming at V came to 4 bases and at J to 4 bases, leaving 10 bases not matched to a gene. CDR3 amino acids: CASSPRTGSGYEQYF. The CDR3 coding sequence is TGTGCCAGCAGCCCTCGGACAGGGTCGGGTTACGAGCAGTACTTC.

V and J are TRBV13 and TRBJ1-2; maybe TRBD1 (6 bases). CDR1 is PRHDT and CDR2 is FYEKMQ in the germline V gene (reference sequence). With 4 bases removed from V and 2 bases from J, the gap between germline ends came to 11 bases. The CDR3 length is 14 residues. As DNA, the CDR3 is TGTGCCAGCAGCTCAGGACAGATCAACTATGGCTACACCTTC. Residues: CASSSGQINYGYTF.

V and J are TRBV5-6 and TRBJ2-7; D ambiguous. Trimming removed 1 base from V and 2 bases from J, with 7 bases in between. Germline values: CDR1 SGHDT, CDR2 YYEEEE. The CDR3 contains 13 residues. CDR3 residues: CASSLTVTYEQYF. In DNA, the CDR3 is TGTGCCAGCAGCTTGACTGTTACCTACGAGCAGTACTTC.

This rearrangement joins TRBV9 to TRBJ2-5, with a weak D call TRBD2 (6 bases). CDR1 is SGDLS, CDR2 YYNGEE, per germline. Trimming pared 0 bases from V and 5 bases from J, leaving 14 bases between. The CDR3 totals 15 residues. The CDR3, as DNA: TGTGCCAGCAGCGTAGGCGGGAATGGTCGGGAGACCCAGTACTTC. Amino acid sequence: CASSVGGNGRETQYF.

The chain has TRBV7-9 and TRBJ2-5, with a possible D match to TRBD1 (6 bases). Germline V gene lookup returns CDR1 SEHNR and CDR2 FQNEAQ (reference sequence). CDR3 length: 14 residues. The V and J ends lost 3 bases and 5 bases respectively, with 13 bases between them. Written as DNA, the CDR3 is TGTGCCAGCAGCTTCAGGGGAGAGGTCGAGACCCAGTACTTC. It codes for CASSFRGEVETQYF.

This clone was seen more than once but under ten times. The chain carries TRBV6-5 and TRBJ1-5, with a weak D call TRBD1 (5 bases). Germline CDR1 MNHEY, CDR2 SVGAGI. This CDR3 spans 15 amino acids. With 2 bases removed from V and 3 bases from J, the gap between germline ends came to 11 bases. The CDR3 reads CASSYGSGDNQPQHF. DNA of the CDR3: TGTGCCAGCAGTTACGGTTCGGGGGACAATCAGCCCCAGCATTTT.

The CDR3 loop is CSVALAGGTYNEQFF. The CDR3 bases are TGCAGCGTTGCGCTAGCGGGAGGGACCTACAATGAGCAGTTCTTC. This chain uses TRBV29-1 with TRBJ2-1; 12 nucleotides align to TRBD2. The CDR3 is 15 amino acids. Germline trimming cut 4 bases from V and 2 bases from J; bases unmatched to any gene: 3. The germline V gene encodes CDR1 SQVTM and CDR2 ANQGSEA.

CDR3 region: CASSPLEIFTEAFF. Written as DNA, the CDR3 is TGTGCCAGCAGCCCACTGGAGATATTCACTGAAGCTTTCTTT. V gene TRBV9 combines with J gene TRBJ1-1; the D is unclear. The CDR3 has 14 amino acids. Trimming left V 4 bases short and J 4 bases short, with 14 bases between. Germline V gives CDR1 SGDLS, CDR2 YYNGEE. The full variable domain, its missing parts supplied by reference TRBV9 and TRBJ1-1, is DSGVTQTPKHLITATGQRVTLRCSPRSGDLSVYWYQQSLDQGLQFLIQYYNGEERAKGNILERFSAQQFPDLHSELNLSSLELGDSALYFCASSPLEIFTEAFFGQGTRLTVV.

In its sample, this clone was seen a few times. This sequence joins TRBV19 and TRBJ2-7; TRBD1 is a possible D gene (6 bases). CDR1 is LNHDA and CDR2 is SQIVND in the germline V gene (reference sequence). The V gene lost 4 bases and the J gene lost 0 bases, with 10 bases spanning the gap. The CDR3 covers 14 residues. The CDR3 is CASSTTDSSYEQYF. CDR3 coding DNA: TGTGCCAGTAGTACCACGGACAGCTCCTACGAGCAGTACTTC.

This clone occurred once. The chain links TRBV5-6 to TRBJ1-5; 7 bases match TRBD1. Germline assignment: CDR1 SGHDT and CDR2 YYEEEE. The trim removed 0 bases at V and 9 bases at J, leaving 3 bases unmatched. This CDR3 spans 13 amino acids. This chain's CDR3 is CASSLGDSRPQHF. The CDR3 DNA sequence: TGTGCCAGCAGCTTGGGGGACAGTCGGCCCCAGCATTTT.

V gene TRBV7-2 combines with J gene TRBJ2-7; 9 nucleotides align to TRBD1. CDR3 length: 14 amino acids. Per the germline V gene, CDR1 is SGHTA and CDR2 is FQGNSA. Unmatched junction bases numbered 7, after V lost 5 bases and J lost 5 bases. This CDR3 reads CASSLTGGLDEQYF. In nucleotides, the CDR3 is TGTGCCAGCAGCCTGACAGGGGGTCTCGACGAGCAGTACTTC.

V and J are TRBV4-3 and TRBJ2-2; 10 positions match TRBD2. The CDR3 spans 16 residues. From germline, CDR1 is LGHNA and CDR2 YSLEER. With V trimmed by 1 base and J by 8 bases, 7 bases remained unmatched. In DNA form, the CDR3 reads TGCGCCAGCAGCCAAGCCCCTAGCGGGAGTCGTGGGGAGCTGTTTTTT. The encoded protein is CASSQAPSGSRGELFF.

This clone was seen a single time. The rearrangement links TRBV6-5 to TRBJ1-1; TRBD1 matches at 8 bases. V lost 4 bases, J lost 2 bases, and 3 bases stayed unmatched. There are 14 residues in the CDR3. CDR1 MNHEY and CDR2 SVGAGI come from the germline V gene. DNA of the CDR3: TGTGCCAGCAGTTTGACAGGGGAAAACACTGAAGCTTTCTTT. It specifies CASSLTGENTEAFF.